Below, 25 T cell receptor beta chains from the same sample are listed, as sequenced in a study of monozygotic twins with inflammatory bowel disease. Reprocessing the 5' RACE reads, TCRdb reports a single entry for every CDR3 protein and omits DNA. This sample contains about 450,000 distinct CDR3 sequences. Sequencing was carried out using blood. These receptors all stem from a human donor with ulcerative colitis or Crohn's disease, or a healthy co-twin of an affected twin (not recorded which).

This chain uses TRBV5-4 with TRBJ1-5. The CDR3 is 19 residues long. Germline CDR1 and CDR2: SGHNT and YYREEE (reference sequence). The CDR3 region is CASSLDTGPSPYSNQPQHF.

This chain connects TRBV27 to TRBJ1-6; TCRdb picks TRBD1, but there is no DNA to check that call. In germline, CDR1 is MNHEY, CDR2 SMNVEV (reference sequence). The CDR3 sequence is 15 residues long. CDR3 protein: CASSLRGGGSSPLHF.

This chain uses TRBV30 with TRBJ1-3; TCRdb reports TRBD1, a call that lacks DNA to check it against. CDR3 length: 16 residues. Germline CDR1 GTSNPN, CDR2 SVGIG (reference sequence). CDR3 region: CAWSLPMTGPGNTIYF.

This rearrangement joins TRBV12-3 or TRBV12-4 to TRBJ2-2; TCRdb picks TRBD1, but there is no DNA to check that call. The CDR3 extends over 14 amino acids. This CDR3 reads CASSFAGASRELFF.

The CDR3 spells CASSRRDRDWEQYF. The chain is built from TRBV7-2 and TRBJ2-7; TCRdb names TRBD1, which stays unverified in the absence of DNA. The CDR3 totals 14 residues. Germline V CDR1 and CDR2: SGHTA, FQGNSA.

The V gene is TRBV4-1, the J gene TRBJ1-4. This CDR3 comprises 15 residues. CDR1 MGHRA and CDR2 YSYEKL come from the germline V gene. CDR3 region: CASSPTSDIWEKLFF.

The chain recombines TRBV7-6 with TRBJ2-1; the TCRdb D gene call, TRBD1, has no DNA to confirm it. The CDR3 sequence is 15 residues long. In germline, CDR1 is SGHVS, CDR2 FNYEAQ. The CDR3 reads CASSLGITGYNEQFF.

CDR3 sequence: CASSQGQGARNEQFF. The rearrangement joins TRBV28 to TRBJ2-1; there is no DNA to check the TCRdb D call of TRBD1. This CDR3 has 15 residues. Germline CDR1 and CDR2: MDHEN and SYDVKM.

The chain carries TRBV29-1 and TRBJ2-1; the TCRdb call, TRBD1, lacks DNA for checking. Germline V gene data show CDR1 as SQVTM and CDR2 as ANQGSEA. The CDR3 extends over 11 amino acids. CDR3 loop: CSGRDGDEQFF.

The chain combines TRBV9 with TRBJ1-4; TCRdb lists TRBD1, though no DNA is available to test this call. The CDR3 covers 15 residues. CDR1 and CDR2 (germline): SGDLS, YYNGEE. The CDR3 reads CASSGQGSTNEKLFF.

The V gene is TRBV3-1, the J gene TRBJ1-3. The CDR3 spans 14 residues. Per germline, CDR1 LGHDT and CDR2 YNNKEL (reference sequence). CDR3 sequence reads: CASSRRGSGNTIYF.

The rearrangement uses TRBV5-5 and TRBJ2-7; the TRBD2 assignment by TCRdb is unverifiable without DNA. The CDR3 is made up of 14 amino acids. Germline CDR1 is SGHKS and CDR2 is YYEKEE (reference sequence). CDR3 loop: CASSRGGEGSEQYF.

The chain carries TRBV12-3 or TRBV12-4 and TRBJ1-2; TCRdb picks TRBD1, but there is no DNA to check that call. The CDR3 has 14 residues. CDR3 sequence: CASSPRTGGLGYTF.

CDR3 in amino acids: CASSLRARELAGVNEQFF. The genes are TRBV27 and TRBJ2-1; TCRdb's D call, TRBD2, is unchecked because there is no DNA. This CDR3 spans 18 amino acids. CDR1 MNHEY and CDR2 SMNVEV come from the germline V gene (reference sequence).

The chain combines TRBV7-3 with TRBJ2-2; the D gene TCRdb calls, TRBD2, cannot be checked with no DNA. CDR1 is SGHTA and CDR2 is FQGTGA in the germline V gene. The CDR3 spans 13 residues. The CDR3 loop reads CASRFAGSGELFF. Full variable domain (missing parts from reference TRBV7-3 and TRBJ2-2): GAGVSQTPSNKVTEKGKYVELRCDPISGHTALYWYRQSLGQGPEFLIYFQGTGAADDSGLPNDRFFAVRPEGSVSTLKIQRTERGDSAVYLCASRFAGSGELFFGEGSRLTVL.

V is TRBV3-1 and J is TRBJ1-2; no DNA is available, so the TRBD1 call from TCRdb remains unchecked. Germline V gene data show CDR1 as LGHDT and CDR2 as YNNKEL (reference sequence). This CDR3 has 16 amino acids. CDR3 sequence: CASSSGTAIPDYGYTF.

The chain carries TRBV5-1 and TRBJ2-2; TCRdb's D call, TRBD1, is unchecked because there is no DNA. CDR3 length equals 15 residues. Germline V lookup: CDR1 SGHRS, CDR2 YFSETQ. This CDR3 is CASSTGQGSTGELFF.

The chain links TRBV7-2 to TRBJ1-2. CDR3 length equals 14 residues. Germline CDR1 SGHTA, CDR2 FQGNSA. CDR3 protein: CASSLDRGNGGYTF.

This CDR3 reads CASSTQPPLAGGRADTQYF. The V and J genes are TRBV19 and TRBJ2-3; the TCRdb D gene call, TRBD2, has no DNA to confirm it. The CDR3 covers 19 residues. In germline, CDR1 is LNHDA, CDR2 SQIVND (reference sequence). The whole variable domain, remainder taken from reference TRBV19 and TRBJ2-3, is DGGITQSPKYLFRKEGQNVTLSCEQNLNHDAMYWYRQDPGQGLRLIYYSQIVNDFQKGDIAEGYSVSREKKESFPLTVTSAQKNPTAFYLCASSTQPPLAGGRADTQYFGPGTRLTVL.

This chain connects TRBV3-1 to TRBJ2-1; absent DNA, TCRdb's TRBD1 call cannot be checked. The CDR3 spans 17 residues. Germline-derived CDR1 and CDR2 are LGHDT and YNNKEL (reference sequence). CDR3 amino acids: CASSQDIGVASYNEQFF.

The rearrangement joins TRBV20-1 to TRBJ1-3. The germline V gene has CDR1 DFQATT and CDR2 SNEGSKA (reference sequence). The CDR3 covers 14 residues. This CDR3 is CSASNSVSGNTIYF.

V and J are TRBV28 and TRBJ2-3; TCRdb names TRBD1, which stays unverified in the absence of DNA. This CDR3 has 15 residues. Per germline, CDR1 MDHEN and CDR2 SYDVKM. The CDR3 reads CASSIHGTNRDTQYF.

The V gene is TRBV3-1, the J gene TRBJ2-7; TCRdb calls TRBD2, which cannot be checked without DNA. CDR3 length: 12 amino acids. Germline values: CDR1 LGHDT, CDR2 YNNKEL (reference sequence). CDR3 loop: CASSLLAGRQYF.

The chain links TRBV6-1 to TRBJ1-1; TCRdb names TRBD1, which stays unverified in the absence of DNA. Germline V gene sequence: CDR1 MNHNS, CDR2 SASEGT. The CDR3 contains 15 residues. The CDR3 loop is CASSTSLRRDTEAFF.

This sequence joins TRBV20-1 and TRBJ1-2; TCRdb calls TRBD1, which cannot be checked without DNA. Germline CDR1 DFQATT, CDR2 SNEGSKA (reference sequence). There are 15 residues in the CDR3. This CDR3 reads CSALSRDRGDYGYTF.